This TCR beta chain originates from a study of cytomegalovirus exposure and HLA in healthy donors. CDR1 and CDR2 from the germline V gene are SGHRS and YFSETQ. J lost 2 bases, V lost 4 bases, and 8 bases had no gene match. The CDR3 covers 15 residues. The table came from immunoSEQ multiplex PCR; TCRdb's copy has only in-frame clones and leaves some out. The sample carries approximately 210,000 clones, roughly 82% recorded once. The rearrangement uses TRBV5-1 and TRBJ1-1, with 7 bases fitting TRBD1. This receptor was taken from a woman between 18 and 29 years old in good health and CMV-seronegative. The sequenced sample was PBMCs. CDR3 residues: CASSEQTGSNTEAFF. The CDR3 DNA reads TGCGCCAGCAGCGAGCAGACAGGGAGTAACACTGAAGCTTTCTTT. The full variable domain, completed using reference TRBV5-1 and TRBJ1-1, is KAGVTQTPRYLIKTRGQQVTLSCSPISGHRSVSWYQQTPGQGLQFLFEYFSETQRNKGNFPGRFSGRQFSNSRSEMNVSTLELGDSALYLCASSEQTGSNTEAFFGQGTRLTVV.